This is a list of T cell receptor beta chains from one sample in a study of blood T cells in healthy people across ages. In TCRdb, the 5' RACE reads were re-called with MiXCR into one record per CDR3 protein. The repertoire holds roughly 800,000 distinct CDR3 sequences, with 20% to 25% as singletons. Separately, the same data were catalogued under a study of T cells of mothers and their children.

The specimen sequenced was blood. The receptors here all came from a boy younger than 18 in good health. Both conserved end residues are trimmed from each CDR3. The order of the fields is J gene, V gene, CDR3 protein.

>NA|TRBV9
ASSPTQRNGFNEQF
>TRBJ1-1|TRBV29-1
SVKGPGNEAF
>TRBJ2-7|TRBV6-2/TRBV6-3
ASGTGKSEQY
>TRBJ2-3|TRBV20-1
SARAPGSRDTQY
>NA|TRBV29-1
SVDYNEQF
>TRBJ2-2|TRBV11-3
ASSLDNRGTGELF
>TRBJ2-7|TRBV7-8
ASSLGRGRSRYEQY
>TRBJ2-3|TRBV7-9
ASIGQPTDTQY
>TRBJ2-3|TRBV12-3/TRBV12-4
ASSLSSGSYTQY
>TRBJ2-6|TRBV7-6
ASSLESPGANVLT
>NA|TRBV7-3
ASSLDATYNEQF
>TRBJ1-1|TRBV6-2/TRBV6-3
ASTWGPPEAF
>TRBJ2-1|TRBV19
ASTPTSGSWYNEQF
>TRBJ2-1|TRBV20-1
SAREIGRGNEQF
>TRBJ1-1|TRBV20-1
SARDPGWMNTEAF
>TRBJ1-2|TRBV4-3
ASSQGGDLGGHNYGYT
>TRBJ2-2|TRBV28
ASGTNQGFAGELF
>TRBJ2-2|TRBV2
ASSEAGQGAFTGELF
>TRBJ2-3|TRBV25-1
ARSWDTQY
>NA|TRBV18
ASSPEGNGYEQY
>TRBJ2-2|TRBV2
ASSERAGGTGELF
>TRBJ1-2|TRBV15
ATSGPGQEPYT
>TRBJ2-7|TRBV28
ASSTSPSTAYEQY
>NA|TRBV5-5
ASSLDLAPYNEQF
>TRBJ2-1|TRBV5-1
ASSLSPADVNEQF
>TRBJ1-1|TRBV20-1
SARVPGLDTEAF
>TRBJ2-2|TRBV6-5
ASSYYRGTGELF
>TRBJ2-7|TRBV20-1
SARSEVGYEQY
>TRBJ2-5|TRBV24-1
ATSEGSTSQETQY
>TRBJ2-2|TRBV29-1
SVGSSGGGELF
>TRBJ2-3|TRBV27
ASSLWVSDTQY
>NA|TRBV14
ASSSDRVVDEQY
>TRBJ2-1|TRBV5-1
ASSFGRGLTNEQF
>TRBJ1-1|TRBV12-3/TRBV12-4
ASSFMFPDTEAF
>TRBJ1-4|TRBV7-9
ASSYPPKGEKLF
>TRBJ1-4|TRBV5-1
ASSAQGANEKLF
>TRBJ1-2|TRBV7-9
ASSLRTGGKDYGYT
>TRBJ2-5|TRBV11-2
ASSLDPADYRGALEETQY
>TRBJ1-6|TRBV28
ASSSVSRDGNSPLH
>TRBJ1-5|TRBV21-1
ASSLNEGGGNQPQH
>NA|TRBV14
ASSQGLSPYEQY
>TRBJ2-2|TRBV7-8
ASSYRAKGFSNTGELF
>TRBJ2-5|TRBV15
ATSRDRSSGETQY
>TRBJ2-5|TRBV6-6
ASSTSGGGETQY
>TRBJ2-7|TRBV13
ASSPYRSGGPHEQY